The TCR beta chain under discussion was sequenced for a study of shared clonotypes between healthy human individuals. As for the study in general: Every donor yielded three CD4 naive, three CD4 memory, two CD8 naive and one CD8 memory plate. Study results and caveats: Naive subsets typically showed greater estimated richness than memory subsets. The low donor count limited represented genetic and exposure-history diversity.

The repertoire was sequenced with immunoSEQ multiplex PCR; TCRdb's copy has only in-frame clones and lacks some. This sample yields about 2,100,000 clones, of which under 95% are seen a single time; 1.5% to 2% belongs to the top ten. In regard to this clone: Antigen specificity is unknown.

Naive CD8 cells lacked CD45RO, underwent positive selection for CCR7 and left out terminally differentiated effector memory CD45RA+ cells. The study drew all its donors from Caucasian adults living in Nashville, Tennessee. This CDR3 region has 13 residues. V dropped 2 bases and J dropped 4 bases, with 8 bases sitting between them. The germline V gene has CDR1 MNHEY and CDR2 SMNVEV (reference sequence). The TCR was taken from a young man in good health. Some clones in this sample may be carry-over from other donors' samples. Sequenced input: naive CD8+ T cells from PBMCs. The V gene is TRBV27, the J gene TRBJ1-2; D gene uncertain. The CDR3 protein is CASSLGYSYGYTF. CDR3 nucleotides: TGTGCCAGCAGTTTAGGATATTCCTATGGCTACACCTTC.